This T cell receptor (beta chain) was sequenced in a study of blood T cell repertoires in COVID-19. Background on the study: Both acute and convalescent COVID-19 samples were obtained from the United States, Italy and Spain. The cDNA or gDNA used as material had been derived from T cells, B-cell-depleted T cells, or PBMCs.

The method was immunoSEQ multiplex PCR; TCRdb's version includes in-frame clones alone and lacks a portion of them. The sample consists of some 430,000 clones, less than 95% of them appearing once. Researchers sorted participants into cohorts using their self-reported clinical history. Recovered participants had two consecutive negative NP/OP PCR tests, healthcare professional clearance, or symptom resolution. The material sequenced was PBMCs or T cells enriched from blood (not recorded which). The sequence derives from a man aged 18 to 30 who had recovered from COVID-19.

CDR3 in amino acids: CASSLNEPGLTETQYF. CDR3 DNA sequence: TGTGCCAGCAGTTTAAATGAACCAGGTCTGACGGAGACCCAGTACTTC. The chain couples TRBV27 to TRBJ2-5; no firm D call. The CDR3 runs 16 residues. Trimming shortened V by 2 bases and J by 5 bases, and 18 bases separated the two germline ends. Germline CDR1 is MNHEY and CDR2 is SMNVEV (reference sequence).